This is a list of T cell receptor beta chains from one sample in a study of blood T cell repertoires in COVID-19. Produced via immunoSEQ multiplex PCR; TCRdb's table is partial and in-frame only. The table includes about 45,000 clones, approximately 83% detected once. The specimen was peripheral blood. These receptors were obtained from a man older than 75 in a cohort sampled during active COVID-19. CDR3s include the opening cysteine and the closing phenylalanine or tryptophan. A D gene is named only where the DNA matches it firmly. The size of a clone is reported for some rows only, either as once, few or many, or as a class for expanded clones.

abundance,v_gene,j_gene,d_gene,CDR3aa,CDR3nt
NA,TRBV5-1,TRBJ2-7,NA,CASSSQAGISYEQYF,TGCGCCAGCAGCTCCCAAGCAGGGATCTCCTACGAGCAGTACTTC
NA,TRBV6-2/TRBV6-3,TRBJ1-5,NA,CASSYKGGAQHF,TGTGCCAGCAGTTACAAGGGGGGGGCCCAGCATTTT
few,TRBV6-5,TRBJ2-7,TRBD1,CASSRATGLVREQYF,TGTGCCAGCTCAAGGGCGACAGGGTTGGTGAGGGAGCAGTACTTC
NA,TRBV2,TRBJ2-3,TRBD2,CASSRRVGGPSDTQYF,TGTGCCAGCAGTCGGAGAGTGGGAGGGCCATCAGATACGCAGTATTTT
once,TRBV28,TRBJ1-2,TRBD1,CASSLWQGANYGYTF,TGTGCCAGCAGTTTATGGCAGGGGGCTAACTATGGCTACACCTTC
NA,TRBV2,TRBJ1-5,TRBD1,CASRAGTVPAPQHF,TGTGCCAGCAGGGCGGGGACAGTGCCGGCGCCCCAGCATTTT
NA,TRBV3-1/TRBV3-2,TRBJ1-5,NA,CASSQVGRGQPQHF,TGTGCCAGCAGCCAAGTCGGCAGGGGCCAGCCCCAGCATTTT
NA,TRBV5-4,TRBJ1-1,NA,CASSLPGVNTEAFF,TGTGCCAGCAGCTTGCCCGGGGTAAACACTGAAGCTTTCTTT
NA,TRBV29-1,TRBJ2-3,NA,CSVDLSTDTQYF,TGCAGCGTTGACCTGAGCACAGATACGCAGTATTTT
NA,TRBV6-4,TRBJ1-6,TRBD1,CASRADRGGNSPLHF,TGTGCCAGCAGGGCCGACAGGGGAGGTAATTCACCCCTCCACTTT
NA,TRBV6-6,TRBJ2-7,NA,CASSVQGYEQYF,TGTGCCAGCAGTGTTCAGGGCTACGAGCAGTACTTC
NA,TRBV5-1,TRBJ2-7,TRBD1,CASSWTRDRGGEQYF,TGCGCCAGCAGCTGGACCCGGGACAGGGGCGGCGAGCAGTACTTC
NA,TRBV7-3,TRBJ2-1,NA,CASSLRTGLHYNEQFF,TGTGCCAGCAGCTTAAGAACGGGACTGCATTACAATGAGCAGTTCTTC
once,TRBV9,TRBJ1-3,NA,CASSVRPIGDGNTIYF,TGTGCCAGCAGCGTGAGGCCCATTGGAGATGGAAACACCATATATTTT
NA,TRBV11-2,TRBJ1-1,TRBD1,CASSPRTGKHTEAFF,TGTGCCAGCAGCCCACGGACAGGGAAGCACACTGAAGCTTTCTTT
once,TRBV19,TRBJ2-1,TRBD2,CASSIRTSGWVEQFF,TGTGCCAGTAGTATTAGGACTAGCGGATGGGTTGAGCAGTTCTTC
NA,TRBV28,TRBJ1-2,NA,CASSLPLYSGITGYTF,TGTGCCAGCAGCTTACCGCTATACTCCGGGATCACGGGCTACACCTTC
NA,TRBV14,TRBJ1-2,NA,CASSLSGLRPGGYTF,TGTGCCAGCAGCCTTTCAGGATTACGCCCAGGGGGCTACACCTTC
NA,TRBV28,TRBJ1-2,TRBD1,CAGGQGPSGYTF,TGTGCCGGGGGACAGGGACCCTCTGGCTACACCTTC
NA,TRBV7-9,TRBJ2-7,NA,CASSSGQSYEQYF,TGTGCCAGCAGCTCAGGACAATCCTACGAGCAGTACTTC
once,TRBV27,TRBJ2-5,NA,CASSLWQGETQYF,TGTGCCAGCAGTTTATGGCAGGGCGAGACCCAGTACTTC
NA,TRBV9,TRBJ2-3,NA,CASSVASGTDTQYF,TGTGCCAGCAGCGTAGCTAGCGGCACAGATACGCAGTATTTT
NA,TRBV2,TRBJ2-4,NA,CASRVASGKDIQYF,TGTGCCAGCCGGGTAGCGTCCGGAAAAGACATTCAGTACTTC
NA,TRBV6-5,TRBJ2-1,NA,CASSYSGGEQFF,TGTGCCAGCAGTTACTCGGGGGGTGAGCAGTTCTTC